Shown below are 13 T cell receptor beta chains from a single sample sequenced in a study of blood T cell repertoires in COVID-19. Clones were sequenced by immunoSEQ multiplex PCR, and TCRdb holds only the in-frame ones, with some missing. The sample carries over 250,000 clones, 91% recorded once. Sequenced input: peripheral blood. The receptors were sampled from a woman aged 25-40 years with COVID-19, enrolled during active disease.

The chain links TRBV6-1 to TRBJ1-5, with D possibly matching TRBD1 (6 bases). The V end lost 3 bases, the J end lost 6 bases, and 12 bases lay between the germline ends. Germline CDR1 is MNHNS and CDR2 is SASEGT. This CDR3 is built from 14 residues. Here the CDR3 DNA reads TGTGCCAGCAGTGACAGGGGTACCGTTCAGCCCCAGCATTTT. Protein product: CASSDRGTVQPQHF.

This clone appeared once. The chain is built from TRBV5-1 and TRBJ1-5; D gene unclear. Looked up from germline, CDR1 is SGHRS and CDR2 is YFSETQ. Between the trimmed V and J ends, which lost 0 bases and 1 base, there was a span of 8 bases. The CDR3 runs 15 residues. CDR3 sequence reads: CASSLVVRSNQPQHF. The CDR3 DNA sequence: TGCGCCAGCAGCTTGGTAGTTCGGAGCAATCAGCCCCAGCATTTT.

J is TRBJ2-3 and V is TRBV7-9, with D possibly being TRBD2 (6 bases). CDR1 SEHNR and CDR2 FQNEAQ come from the germline V gene (reference sequence). This CDR3 is 16 amino acids long. V was shortened by 1 base and J by 3 bases, with 14 bases between the two germline ends. The CDR3 loop is CASSLDFGGKTDTQYF. The CDR3, as DNA: TGTGCCAGCAGCTTAGATTTTGGAGGGAAAACAGATACGCAGTATTTT.

The chain recombines TRBV27 with TRBJ1-5, with D unresolved. Trimming removed 3 bases at V and 0 bases at J, with 9 bases between. The CDR3 has 15 amino acids. CDR1 and CDR2 (germline): MNHEY, SMNVEV (reference sequence). As DNA, the CDR3 is TGTGCCAGCAGTTTCTACGGGGATAGCAATCAGCCCCAGCATTTT. Translation: CASSFYGDSNQPQHF.

CDR3 nucleotides: TGCAGCGTGTTAGCTAGCGGGAGTGGTAATGAGCAGTTCTTC. Translated, it gives CSVLASGSGNEQFF. This sequence joins TRBV29-1 and TRBJ2-1; 10 positions match TRBD2. The CDR3 contains 14 residues. Germline CDR1 SQVTM, CDR2 ANQGSEA. The V and J ends lost 6 bases and 7 bases, in that order; junction bases with no gene match: 9.

The J gene is TRBJ2-1, the V gene TRBV6-5; the D is unclear. The V gene lost 7 bases and the J gene lost 5 bases, with 9 bases spanning the gap. Per the germline V gene, CDR1 is MNHEY and CDR2 is SVGAGI. This CDR3 has 12 amino acids. CDR3 sequence reads: CASKTGNNEQFF. The CDR3 bases are TGTGCCAGCAAGACTGGAAACAATGAGCAGTTCTTC.

The chain joins TRBV7-3 to TRBJ1-2; D is possibly TRBD1 (6 bases). V was clipped by 2 bases and J by 5 bases, with 24 bases between them. Germline CDR1 SGHTA, CDR2 FQGTGA. CDR3 length: 18 amino acids. Here the CDR3 DNA reads TGTGCCAGCAGCTTAGGGCAGAGCCTTTTGAGGGGGATATATGGCTACACCTTC. Protein: CASSLGQSLLRGIYGYTF.

This clone was observed a single time. The chain recombines TRBV5-5 with TRBJ1-1, with unresolved D. The CDR3 runs to 14 residues. From germline, CDR1 is SGHKS and CDR2 YYEKEE (reference sequence). V shed 1 base and J shed 0 bases, with 7 bases lying between them. CDR3 residues: CASSLLRMNTEAFF. CDR3 DNA sequence: TGTGCCAGCAGCTTGCTGAGGATGAACACTGAAGCTTTCTTT.

This chain uses TRBV5-4 with TRBJ2-1; D is ambiguous. CDR1 SGHNT and CDR2 YYREEE come from the germline V gene (reference sequence). Deletions cut 2 bases from V and 5 bases from J, with 5 bases between. The CDR3 contains 12 residues. DNA for the CDR3: TGTGCCAGCAGCTTACAAAACAATGAGCAGTTCTTC. This gives the protein CASSLQNNEQFF.

V and J are TRBV4-1 and TRBJ2-7; the D is unclear. CDR1 is MGHRA and CDR2 is YSYEKL in the germline V gene. V gave up 1 base and J gave up 6 bases, with 10 bases separating them. CDR3 length equals 13 residues. In DNA form, the CDR3 reads TGCGCCAGCAGCCAAGTCGACGGGTTCGAGCAGTACTTC. As protein: CASSQVDGFEQYF.

The V and J genes are TRBV25-1 and TRBJ1-2, with D possibly TRBD1 on 5 matching bases. This CDR3 has 11 amino acids. V lost 7 bases and J lost 4, with 7 bases in between. Germline V gene lookup returns CDR1 MGHDK and CDR2 SYGVNS. The CDR3 loop reads CASMQGYGYTF. In DNA, the CDR3 is TGTGCCAGCATGCAGGGCTATGGCTACACCTTC.

The V and J genes are TRBV7-3 and TRBJ1-6; D gene unclear. The CDR3 extends over 13 amino acids. The V end was cut by 2 bases, the J end by 9 bases, with 8 bases between. Germline V gives CDR1 SGHTA, CDR2 FQGTGA. CDR3 nucleotides: TGTGCCAGCAGCTTATTAACGGGTTCACCCCTCCACTTT. Translating it yields CASSLLTGSPLHF.

This chain links TRBV30 with TRBJ1-2, with 7 nucleotides matching TRBD1. In germline, CDR1 is GTSNPN, CDR2 SVGIG (reference sequence). V shed 4 bases, J shed 3 bases, and the junction held 2 bases outside the gene matches. The CDR3 runs 12 residues. As DNA, the CDR3 is TGTGCCTGGACGGACAGGTACTATGGCTACACCTTC. Translating it yields CAWTDRYYGYTF.